This T cell receptor beta chain was observed in a study of blood T cell repertoires in COVID-19. In the source study's methods: Reference gene primer amplification gave estimated nucleated cell counts. Assay used: immunoSEQ multiplex PCR; TCRdb lists only in-frame clones, some missing. Clone size and V and J calls were adopted from that table, with D and trimming inferred from the DNA. This sample has 85,000 to 95,000 clones, with roughly nine tenths found just once. The CDR3 contains 13 residues. CDR1 is LGHDT and CDR2 is YNNKEL in the germline V gene (reference sequence). With 1 base removed from V and 8 bases from J, the gap between germline ends came to 9 bases. A single count supports this clone.

The sample was peripheral blood. This sequence joins TRBV3-1 (or the pseudogene TRBV3-2) and TRBJ2-1; D unresolved. This clonotype originated in a woman of 80 years or more with active COVID-19. For the CDR3, the DNA is TGTGCCAGCAGCCAAGTCAACAATGATGAGCAGTTCTTC. This gives the protein CASSQVNNDEQFF.